The clone carrying this T cell receptor beta chain was seen a single time. Source study methods: It was from reference gene primer amplification that nucleated cell counts were estimated. Data came from immunoSEQ multiplex PCR; TCRdb stores just in-frame clones and leaves some out. V, J and clone size derive from that table, while D and trimming were established from the DNA sequence. Of some 110,000 clones listed, around 85% were seen once; the top ten hold approximately 3.3%. This sample stems from a study of blood T cell repertoires in COVID-19. The overall study: Material from acute and convalescent COVID-19 was sourced from the United States, Italy and Spain. PBMCs, B-cell-depleted T cells, or T cells were the source of the cDNA or gDNA that made up the material.

Germline-derived CDR1 and CDR2 are PRHDT and FYEKMQ (reference sequence). V shed 1 base, J shed 2 bases, and the junction held 13 bases outside the gene matches. The CDR3 has 18 amino acids. This receptor was taken from a woman at least 80 years old with active or convalescent COVID-19. J is TRBJ2-5 and V is TRBV13; TRBD1 matches 7 bases. The sequenced sample was peripheral blood. In nucleotides, the CDR3 is TGTGCCAGCAGCTTAGCCCCCCGGGACAGCCTATTACAAGAGACCCAGTACTTC. Translating gives CASSLAPRDSLLQETQYF.